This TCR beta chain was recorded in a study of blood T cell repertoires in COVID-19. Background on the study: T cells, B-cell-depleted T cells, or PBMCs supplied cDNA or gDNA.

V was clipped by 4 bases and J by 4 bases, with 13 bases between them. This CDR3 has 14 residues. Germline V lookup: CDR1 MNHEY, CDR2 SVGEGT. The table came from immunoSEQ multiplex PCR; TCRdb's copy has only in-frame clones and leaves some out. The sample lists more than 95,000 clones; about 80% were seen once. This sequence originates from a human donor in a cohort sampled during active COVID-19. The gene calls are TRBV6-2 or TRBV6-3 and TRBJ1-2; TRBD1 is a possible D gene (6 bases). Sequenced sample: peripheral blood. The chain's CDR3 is CASSSGDRIYGYTF. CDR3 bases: TGTGCCAGCAGTTCCGGAGACAGGATCTATGGCTACACCTTC.